The clone carrying this TCR beta chain was detected ten times or more. TCRdb reanalysed the PCR reads using MiXCR and keeps one entry per CDR3 protein. Of some 94,000 distinct CDR3 sequences detected, around 25% appear once; the ten largest clones hold approximately 0.78%. This specimen belongs to a study of molecular identifiers for immune sequencing clone quantification. Germline loops: CDR1 MNHNS, CDR2 SASEGT. The CDR3 contains 15 residues. Trimming removed 3 bases from V and 1 base from J, with 12 bases in between. The sample taken for sequencing was naive CD8+ T cells from blood, with Jurkat cell RNA spiked in. Subset indicated: FACS-sorted CD8+CD4-CCR7+CD45RA+ naive T cells. The chain has TRBV6-1 and TRBJ1-1; D gene ambiguous. The receptor's source is a human donor in good health. Some libraries in this study had Jurkat cell RNA spiked in. The CDR3 nucleotides are TGTGCCAGCAGTGAGGCCACAGATACGAACACTGAAGCTTTCTTT. Translated: CASSEATDTNTEAFF.